This T cell receptor beta chain is from a study of CD8 T cells in ankylosing spondylitis. From germline, CDR1 is SGHRS and CDR2 YFSETQ. The CDR3 loop spans 18 amino acids. The germline V and J ends were trimmed by 0 bases and 0 bases, with 16 bases remaining between them. This clonotype has at least ten counts. Its antigen remains unknown. Broader study findings: Ankylosing spondylitis blood appeared to carry a characteristic TCR beta motif of roughly 8 highly homologous variants.

MiXCR, applied by TCRdb to the 5' RACE reads, yields one record per CDR3 protein. The table records 210,000 or so distinct CDR3 sequences, approximately 8.4% of them present only once. The clonotype originates from a female donor with ankylosing spondylitis or in good health (not recorded which). The chain uses TRBV5-1 and TRBJ2-1; no definite D call. Input material: blood, either unsorted or a sorted T cell fraction (not recorded which). CDR3 bases: TGCGCCAGCAGCTTGGACGACTTCCCCGGTGTCTCCTACAATGAGCAGTTCTTC. As protein: CASSLDDFPGVSYNEQFF.